Reported below is one T cell receptor (beta chain). Its target antigen remains unknown. Base quality data are lacking; no much larger clone is found one base away. The CDR3 runs 16 amino acids, cysteine and phenylalanine included. Of all the DNA, just the CDR3 is kept, 48 bases in frame from base 1. The V end gives up 3 bases and the J end 7 bases, leaving 7 bases in the junction not matched to a gene. According to the germline V gene (reference sequence), CDR1 reads MNHEY and CDR2 reads SMNVEV. The record originates from a study of OX40 agonist ivuxolimab in advanced cancers. For the wider study: Ivuxolimab, which targeted the costimulatory receptor OX40 (CD134), was an agonistic, fully human IgG2 monoclonal antibody. Intravenous ivuxolimab was administered to patients every 2 weeks at six dose levels: 0.01, 0.1, 0.3, 1.5, 3 and 10 mg/kg. Of the approximately 50 patients in dose escalation, around 19 had hepatocellular carcinoma, approximately 15 had melanoma, 9 had renal cell carcinoma and 9 had head and neck cancer. A male proportion of nearly 85% and a mean age of about 60 years, ranging from roughly 23 to 79, were recorded for the dose-escalation cohort. Prior anti-PD-1, anti-PD-L1 or anti-CTLA-4 therapy was permitted, and approximately 40% of dose-escalation patients had received checkpoint inhibitors. Partial responses occurred in three dose-escalation patients: two with cutaneous melanoma and one with hepatocellular carcinoma. The purpose of peripheral TCRbeta sequencing was to test whether ivuxolimab changed TCR sequence diversity and led to clonal T-cell expansion. The paper reports the monotherapy dose-escalation portion (N of about 47 patients) of the phase I ivuxolimab trial. General findings and caveats noted by the study authors: Partial responders in the 0.1-3.0 mg/kg groups had among the lowest normalized peripheral clonal expansion, especially among CD8+ T cells. Low levels of normalized T-cell clonal expansion were also seen in some patients who did not respond. Which antigens the clonally expanded peripheral T cells were specific for was not determined. After ivuxolimab, expanded clones were on average more numerous among CD8+ T cells than among CD4+ T cells. At doses of 0.1 to 3.0 mg/kg, clonal expansion of both CD4+ and CD8+ T cells in blood was seen between baseline and week 6.

The trial excluded patients who had a history of autoimmune disease or who were on systemic immunosuppression. Peripheral blood for TCR sequencing was collected from all dose cohorts at baseline, on cycle 4 day 1, and on cycle 7 day 1. Samples came from an open-label, multicenter, first-in-human phase I dose-escalation trial of ivuxolimab. Adults with locally advanced or metastatic head and neck squamous cell, hepatocellular, melanoma or renal cell carcinoma were enrolled in the trial. Before TCR sequencing, CD4+ and CD8+ T cells were separately sorted from peripheral blood. To sequence the TCRbeta CDR3 region, genomic DNA was isolated from the sorted cells. The immunoSEQ Assay was used for sequencing of TCRbeta CDR3 regions. As stored in TCRdb, this immuneACCESS dataset retains in-frame rearrangements with V and J assigned. A fraction of the clones does not appear; measured against another copy, unresolved V genes explain less than half of the discrepancy, and the remainder lacks a known reason. The sample yields about 13,000 clones; 82% were counted once. Of the sample, 44% is held by the ten largest clones.

The sequence was obtained from an adult with an advanced solid tumor such as melanoma, head and neck, liver or kidney cancer. The chain links TRBV27 with TRBJ2-2; TRBD2 lines up with 11 middle nucleotides. This material consisted of CD4+ or CD8+ T cells sorted from blood, taken in a trial of the OX40 agonist ivuxolimab. The nucleotide sequence reads TGTGCCAGCAGTTTTGGTAGCGGGAGGGCCATCGGGGAGCTGTTTTTT. The translation is CASSFGSGRAIGELFF.